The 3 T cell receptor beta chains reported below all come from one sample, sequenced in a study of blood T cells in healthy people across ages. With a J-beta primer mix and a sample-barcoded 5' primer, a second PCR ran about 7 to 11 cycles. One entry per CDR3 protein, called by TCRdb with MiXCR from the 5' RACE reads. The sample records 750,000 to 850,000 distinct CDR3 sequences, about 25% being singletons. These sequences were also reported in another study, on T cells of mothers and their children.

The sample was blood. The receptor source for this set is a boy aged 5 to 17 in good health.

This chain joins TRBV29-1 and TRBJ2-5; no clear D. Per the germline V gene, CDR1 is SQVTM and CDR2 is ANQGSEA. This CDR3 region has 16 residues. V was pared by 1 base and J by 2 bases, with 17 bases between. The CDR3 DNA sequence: TGCAGCGTTGAAGGTGGCGGTTGGACGGGTCAAGAGACCCAGTACTTC. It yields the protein CSVEGGGWTGQETQYF.

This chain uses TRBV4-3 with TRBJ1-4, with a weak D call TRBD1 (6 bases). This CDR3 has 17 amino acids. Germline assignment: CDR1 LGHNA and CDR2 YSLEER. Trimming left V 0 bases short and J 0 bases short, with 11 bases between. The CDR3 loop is CASSQDHQGTTNEKLFF. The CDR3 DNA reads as TGCGCCAGCAGCCAAGACCACCAGGGGACAACTAATGAAAAACTGTTTTTT.

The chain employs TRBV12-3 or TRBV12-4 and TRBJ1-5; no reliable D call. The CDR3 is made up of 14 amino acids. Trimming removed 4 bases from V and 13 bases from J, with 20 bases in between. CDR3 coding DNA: TGTGCCAGCAGTTACGGGCCGAAAATCTATCCTCAGCATTTT. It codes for CASSYGPKIYPQHF.